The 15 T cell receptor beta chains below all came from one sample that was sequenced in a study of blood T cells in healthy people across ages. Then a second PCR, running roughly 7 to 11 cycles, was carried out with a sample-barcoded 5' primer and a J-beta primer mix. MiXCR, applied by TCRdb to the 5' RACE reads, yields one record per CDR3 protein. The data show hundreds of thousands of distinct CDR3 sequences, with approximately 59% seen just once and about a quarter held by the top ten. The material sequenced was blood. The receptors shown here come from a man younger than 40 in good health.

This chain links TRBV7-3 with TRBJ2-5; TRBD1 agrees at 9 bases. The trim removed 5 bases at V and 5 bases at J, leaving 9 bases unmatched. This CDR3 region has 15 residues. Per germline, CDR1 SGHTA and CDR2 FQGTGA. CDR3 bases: TGTGCCAGCAGCCAGGGACAGGGAAGTAAGGAGACCCAGTACTTC. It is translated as CASSQGQGSKETQYF.

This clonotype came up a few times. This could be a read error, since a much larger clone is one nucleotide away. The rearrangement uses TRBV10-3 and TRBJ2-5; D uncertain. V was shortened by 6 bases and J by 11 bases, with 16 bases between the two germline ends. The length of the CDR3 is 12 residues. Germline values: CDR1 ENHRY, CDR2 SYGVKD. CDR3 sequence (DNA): TGTGCCATCAGCCCCGACAACAATGAGCAGTACTTC. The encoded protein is CAISPDNNEQYF.

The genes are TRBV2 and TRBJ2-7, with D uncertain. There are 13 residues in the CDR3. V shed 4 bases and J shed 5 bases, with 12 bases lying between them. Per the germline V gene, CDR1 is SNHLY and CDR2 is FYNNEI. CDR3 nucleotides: TGTGCCAGCAGTGCTTGGGGTCCGCACGAGCAGTACTTC. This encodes CASSAWGPHEQYF.

The CDR3 spells CASSLPSGGVETQYF. CDR3 bases: TGTGCCAGCAGCTTACCTAGCGGGGGAGTGGAGACCCAGTACTTC. The chain recombines TRBV7-2 with TRBJ2-5; TRBD2 aligns across 10 bases. The CDR3 covers 15 residues. From germline, CDR1 is SGHTA and CDR2 FQGNSA. Trimming took 2 bases from V and 5 from J; bases not matched to a gene: 5.

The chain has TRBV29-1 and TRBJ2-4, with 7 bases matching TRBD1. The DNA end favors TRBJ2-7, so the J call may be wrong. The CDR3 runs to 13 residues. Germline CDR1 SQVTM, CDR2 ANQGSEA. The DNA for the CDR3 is TGCGGCGCCGAGACAGGGCCACCCTACGAGCAGTACTTC. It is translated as CGAETGPPYEQYF.

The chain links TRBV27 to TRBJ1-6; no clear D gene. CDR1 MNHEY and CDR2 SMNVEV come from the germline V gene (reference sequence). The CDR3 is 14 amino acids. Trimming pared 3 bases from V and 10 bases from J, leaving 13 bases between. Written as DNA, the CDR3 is TGTGCCAGCAGTTTTAGTTCTTGGAACTCACCCCTCCACTTT. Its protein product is CASSFSSWNSPLHF.

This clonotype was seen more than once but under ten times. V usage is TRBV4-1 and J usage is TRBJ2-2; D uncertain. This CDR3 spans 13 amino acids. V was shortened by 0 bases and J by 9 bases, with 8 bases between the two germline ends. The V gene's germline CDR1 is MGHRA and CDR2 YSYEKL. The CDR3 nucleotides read TGCGCCAGCAGCCAAGAGTACGGACGGGAGCTGTTTTTT. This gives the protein CASSQEYGRELFF.

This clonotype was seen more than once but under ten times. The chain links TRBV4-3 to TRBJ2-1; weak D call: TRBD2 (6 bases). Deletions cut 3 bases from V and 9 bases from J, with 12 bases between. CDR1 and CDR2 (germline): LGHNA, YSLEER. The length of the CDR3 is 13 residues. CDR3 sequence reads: CASSQRLEREQFF. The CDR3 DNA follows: TGCGCCAGCAGCCAGAGACTAGAGCGTGAGCAGTTCTTC.

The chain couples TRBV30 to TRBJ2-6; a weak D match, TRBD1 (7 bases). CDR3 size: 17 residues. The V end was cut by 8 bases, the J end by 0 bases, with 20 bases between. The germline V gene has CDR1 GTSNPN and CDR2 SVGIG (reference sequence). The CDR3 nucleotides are TGTGCCGGAGGGCCGCGGGACAGCGGCTCTGGGGCCAACGTCCTGACTTTC. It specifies CAGGPRDSGSGANVLTF.

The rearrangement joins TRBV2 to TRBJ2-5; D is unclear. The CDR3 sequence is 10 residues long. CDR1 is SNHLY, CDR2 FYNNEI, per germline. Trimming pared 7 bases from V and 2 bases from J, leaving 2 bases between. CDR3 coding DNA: TGTGCCAGCAAGCAAGAGACCCAGTACTTC. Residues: CASKQETQYF.

CDR3 sequence: CASSLGRTGDGYTF. CDR3 nucleotide sequence: TGTGCCAGCAGTTTGGGGCGGACAGGGGATGGCTACACCTTC. The chain carries TRBV12-3 or TRBV12-4 and TRBJ1-2; 9 bases fit TRBD1. The ends lost 3 bases at V and 6 bases at J; junction bases unmatched: 5. This CDR3 is built from 14 residues.

CDR3 bases: TGTGCCAGCAGCCTCACGGTGGGGACTGGGGAAAAACTGTTTTTT. This translates into CASSLTVGTGEKLFF. V usage is TRBV3-1 and J usage is TRBJ1-4, with D possibly TRBD1 on 5 matching bases. The CDR3 is made up of 15 amino acids. The V gene lost 4 bases and the J gene lost 8 bases, with 17 bases spanning the gap. The germline CDR1 and CDR2 sequences are LGHDT and YNNKEL (reference sequence).

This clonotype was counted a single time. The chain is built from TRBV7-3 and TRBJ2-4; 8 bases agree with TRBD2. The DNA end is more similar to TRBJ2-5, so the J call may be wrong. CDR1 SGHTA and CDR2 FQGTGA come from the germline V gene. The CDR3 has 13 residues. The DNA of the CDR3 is TGTGCCAGCAGCTCCGGGGGGGGACCGACCCAGTACTTC. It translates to CASSSGGGPTQYF.

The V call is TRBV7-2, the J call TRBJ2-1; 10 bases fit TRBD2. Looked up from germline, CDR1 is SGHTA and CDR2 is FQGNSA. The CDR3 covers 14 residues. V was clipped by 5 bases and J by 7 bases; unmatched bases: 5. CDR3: CASSPSGGWNEQFF. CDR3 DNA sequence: TGTGCCAGCAGCCCTAGCGGGGGTTGGAATGAGCAGTTCTTC.

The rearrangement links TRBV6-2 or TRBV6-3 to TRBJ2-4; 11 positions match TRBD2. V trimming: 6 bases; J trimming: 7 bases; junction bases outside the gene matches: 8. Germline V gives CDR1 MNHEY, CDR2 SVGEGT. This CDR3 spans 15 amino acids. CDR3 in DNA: TGTGCCAGCAGCTACCTCCTAGCGGGGGGTAACATTCAGTACTTC. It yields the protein CASSYLLAGGNIQYF.